This T cell receptor (beta chain) comes out of a study of response to subunit inactivated influenza vaccine. Study-level points and caveats: The authors proposed limited new T cell recruitment per seasonal influenza vaccination.

Each CDR3 protein is one row after TCRdb ran MiXCR on the RT-PCR reads. The repertoire has hundreds of thousands of distinct CDR3 sequences, more than 15% of them found once; the top ten carry 9.5% to 13%. CDR1 LNHDA and CDR2 SQIVND come from the germline V gene (reference sequence). This CDR3 is 14 amino acids long. Trimming cost V 6 bases and J 1 base, with 12 bases left between them. About this clonotype: The antigen remains undetermined.

The TCR was taken from a middle-aged man who received an inactivated influenza vaccine. Specimen: PBMCs from blood, collected approximately 12 days after vaccination. The chain combines TRBV19 with TRBJ1-1; D is perhaps TRBD1 (6 bases). This CDR3 is CASRDRGENTEAFF. As DNA, the CDR3 is TGTGCCAGTAGGGACAGAGGGGAGAACACTGAAGCTTTCTTT. Looking up the rest from reference TRBV19 and TRBJ1-1 gives the full variable domain: DGGITQSPKYLFRKEGQNVTLSCEQNLNHDAMYWYRQDPGQGLRLIYYSQIVNDFQKGDIAEGYSVSREKKESFPLTVTSAQKNPTAFYLCASRDRGENTEAFFGQGTRLTVV.